The rows below give T cell receptor beta chains drawn from one sample of a study of technical replicates of blood from a handful of donors. Data came from immunoSEQ multiplex PCR; TCRdb stores just in-frame clones and leaves some out. In the table there are approximately 81,000 clones, approximately 96% of which are singletons. Material: T cells isolated from PBMCs. Receptor source: a human donor in good health. Each CDR3 is given with its conserved first and last residue. Fields, in order: clone size, D gene, V gene, J gene, CDR3 DNA, CDR3 protein. D genes are given only for firm matches. Not all rows give a size; the values are once, few, many and, for expanded clones, a class.

clone size: .
D gene: TRBD2
V gene: TRBV9
J gene: TRBJ2-7
CDR3 DNA: TGTGCCAGCAGCGTGACCGGGACTAGCGGGAGCGAGCAGTACTTC
CDR3 protein: CASSVTGTSGSEQYF

clone size: .
D gene: .
V gene: TRBV21-1
J gene: TRBJ2-7
CDR3 DNA: TGTGCCAGCAGCAAAGGCATAGGGACTAGCCGAGGGTCCTACGAGCAGTACTTC
CDR3 protein: CASSKGIGTSRGSYEQYF

clone size: .
D gene: TRBD2
V gene: TRBV7-2
J gene: TRBJ2-7
CDR3 DNA: TGTGCCAGCAGCTTAATCGCGGGAGGCCTCTACGAGCAGTACTTC
CDR3 protein: CASSLIAGGLYEQYF

clone size: .
D gene: .
V gene: TRBV30
J gene: TRBJ2-4
CDR3 DNA: TGTGCCTGGAGTATATGGAGGGCGGACAAAAACATTCAGTACTTC
CDR3 protein: CAWSIWRADKNIQYF

clone size: .
D gene: TRBD1
V gene: TRBV5-4
J gene: TRBJ1-2
CDR3 DNA: TGTGCCAGCAGCCCCCTGGACAGGGCCTATGGCTACACCTTC
CDR3 protein: CASSPLDRAYGYTF

clone size: once
D gene: .
V gene: TRBV2
J gene: TRBJ1-2
CDR3 DNA: TGTGCCAGCAGTGAAGTAGGAGGGTCGTCTCCACTCTTC
CDR3 protein: CASSEVGGSSPLF

clone size: once
D gene: TRBD2
V gene: TRBV9
J gene: TRBJ2-7
CDR3 DNA: TGTGCCAGCAGCGTAGAGGGGGGACTAGCGGGAGACCTCCGACAAGCCGAGCAGTACTTC
CDR3 protein: CASSVEGGLAGDLRQAEQYF

clone size: few
D gene: TRBD2
V gene: TRBV6-4
J gene: TRBJ2-1
CDR3 DNA: TGTGCCAGCAGTGACTCTAGCGGGAGCTACAATGAGCAGTTCTTC
CDR3 protein: CASSDSSGSYNEQFF

clone size: .
D gene: TRBD2
V gene: TRBV7-2
J gene: TRBJ2-7
CDR3 DNA: TGTGCCAGCAGCTTAGGCGGGAGAGGCGAGCAGTACTTC
CDR3 protein: CASSLGGRGEQYF

clone size: .
D gene: .
V gene: TRBV5-1
J gene: TRBJ1-1
CDR3 DNA: TGCGCCAGCAGCTCTCCCCAGGGAGGGAACACTGAAGCTTTCTTT
CDR3 protein: CASSSPQGGNTEAFF

clone size: .
D gene: .
V gene: TRBV30
J gene: TRBJ2-5
CDR3 DNA: TGTGCCTGGAGTTCAGGGGAGACCCAGTACTTC
CDR3 protein: CAWSSGETQYF

clone size: .
D gene: .
V gene: TRBV2
J gene: TRBJ1-3
CDR3 DNA: TGTGCCAGCAGTTATCAGGGTTTCCCCTCTGGAAACACCATATATTTT
CDR3 protein: CASSYQGFPSGNTIYF

clone size: .
D gene: TRBD1
V gene: TRBV28
J gene: TRBJ1-5
CDR3 DNA: TGTGCCAGCAGAATACTTACAGGGGTCAATCAGCCCCAGCATTTT
CDR3 protein: CASRILTGVNQPQHF

clone size: .
D gene: TRBD1
V gene: TRBV19
J gene: TRBJ2-7
CDR3 DNA: TGTGCCAGTAGCACAGGGGCTCACGAGCAGTACTTC
CDR3 protein: CASSTGAHEQYF

clone size: .
D gene: .
V gene: TRBV19
J gene: TRBJ1-5
CDR3 DNA: TGTGCCAGTAAAACAGCGGGGCAGCCCCAGCATTTT
CDR3 protein: CASKTAGQPQHF

clone size: .
D gene: TRBD2
V gene: TRBV6-1
J gene: TRBJ2-5
CDR3 DNA: TGTGCCAGCAGTGAAATACTAGCGGGAGAGGATGAGACCCAGTACTTC
CDR3 protein: CASSEILAGEDETQYF

clone size: .
D gene: .
V gene: TRBV7-2
J gene: TRBJ1-4
CDR3 DNA: TGTGCCAGCAGCTTGAGTACCGACTCCGCCGCTAATGAAAAACTGTTTTTT
CDR3 protein: CASSLSTDSAANEKLFF

clone size: once
D gene: .
V gene: TRBV30
J gene: TRBJ1-4
CDR3 DNA: TGTGCCTGGAGAAACAGGGATCAACTGTTTTTT
CDR3 protein: CAWRNRDQLFF

clone size: once
D gene: TRBD1
V gene: TRBV10-2
J gene: TRBJ1-2
CDR3 DNA: TGCGCCAGCAGTGAGTCGGGACAGGGTTCAGCTGGCTACACCTTC
CDR3 protein: CASSESGQGSAGYTF

clone size: .
D gene: TRBD1
V gene: TRBV28
J gene: TRBJ2-7
CDR3 DNA: TGTGCCAGCAGTTTTATCGACAGGGGCTACGAGCAGTACTTC
CDR3 protein: CASSFIDRGYEQYF

clone size: once
D gene: .
V gene: TRBV20-1
J gene: TRBJ2-7
CDR3 DNA: TGCAGTGCTAGGAGCTCCTACGAGCAGTACTTC
CDR3 protein: CSARSSYEQYF

clone size: .
D gene: TRBD1
V gene: TRBV27
J gene: TRBJ1-5
CDR3 DNA: TGTGCCAGCAGTTCCCCCGGACAGGGGGGGAGCAATCAGCCCCAGCATTTT
CDR3 protein: CASSSPGQGGSNQPQHF

clone size: .
D gene: TRBD2
V gene: TRBV11-1
J gene: TRBJ2-7
CDR3 DNA: TGTGCCAGCAGCTTAGGACTAGCGGGAGGGGATACCTACGAGCAGTACTTC
CDR3 protein: CASSLGLAGGDTYEQYF

clone size: .
D gene: TRBD1
V gene: TRBV6-1
J gene: TRBJ2-1
CDR3 DNA: TGTGCCAGCAGTGTCCTGGGACAGACCAATGAGCAGTTCTTC
CDR3 protein: CASSVLGQTNEQFF

clone size: once
D gene: TRBD2
V gene: TRBV11-2
J gene: TRBJ2-3
CDR3 DNA: TGTGCCAGCAGCTTAAAAGAGGGGTCTAGCGGGAGAGCCACAGATACGCAGTATTTT
CDR3 protein: CASSLKEGSSGRATDTQYF